A selection of T cell receptor beta chains follows, all from one sample in a study of T cell therapy after organ transplantation. Sequencing used immunoSEQ multiplex PCR; TCRdb keeps in-frame clones, though not all of them. Here the sample spans around 19,000 clones, roughly 84% being singletons. These receptors have no identified antigens. This specimen was CD8+ T cells from blood, taken after autologous CMV-specific T cell therapy. All receptors come from a human patient who had received a solid organ transplant and had CMV disease. Some T cells may possibly be graft donor cells. Each CDR3 is given with its conserved first and last residue. The D gene is left open where the match is weak. Rows may omit the clone size; those that give it use once, few, many or a size class.

.,TRBV6-4,TRBJ2-3,TRBD1,CASSEDRATDTQYF,TGTGCCAGCAGTGAGGACAGGGCTACAGATACGCAGTATTTT
once,TRBV6-1,TRBJ2-3,TRBD1,CASSVDLRGLSTDTQYF,TGTGCCAGCAGTGTAGACCTCAGGGGGCTTAGCACAGATACGCAGTATTTT
.,TRBV6-5,TRBJ2-5,TRBD2,CAAGTSVLQETQYF,TGTGCCGCCGGGACTAGCGTCCTTCAAGAGACCCAGTACTTC
.,TRBV15,TRBJ1-6,TRBD1,CATSPSLTGTANSPLHF,TGTGCCACCAGCCCTAGCCTCACCGGGACAGCTAATTCACCCCTCCACTTT
once,TRBV27,TRBJ2-7,.,CASTTRDGESYEQYF,TGTGCCAGCACTACAAGGGATGGGGAATCCTACGAGCAGTACTTC
.,TRBV28,TRBJ1-2,TRBD1,CASSLGTANYGYTF,TGTGCCAGCAGTCTGGGGACAGCGAACTATGGCTACACCTTC
.,TRBV7-9,TRBJ2-7,.,CASSPTAGAYDEQYF,TGTGCCAGCAGCCCGACCGCCGGGGCTTACGACGAGCAGTACTTC
.,TRBV15,TRBJ1-5,TRBD1,CATSSAGGTVNQPQHF,TGTGCCACCAGCTCAGCGGGGGGGACAGTCAATCAGCCCCAGCATTTT
.,TRBV5-6,TRBJ2-7,TRBD1,CASSDGTEPTYEQYF,TGTGCCAGCAGCGACGGGACAGAGCCAACCTACGAGCAGTACTTC
.,TRBV6-5,TRBJ1-1,TRBD1,CASSYGRQGAFEAFF,TGTGCCAGCAGCTACGGCAGACAGGGGGCTTTTGAAGCTTTCTTT
.,TRBV27,TRBJ2-7,.,CASSLVGRNYEQYF,TGTGCCAGCAGTTTAGTGGGCAGGAACTACGAGCAGTACTTC
.,TRBV27,TRBJ2-7,.,CASSPLVGLYEQYF,TGTGCCAGCAGTCCCCTGGTAGGGTTATACGAGCAGTACTTC
.,TRBV6-6,TRBJ1-1,.,CASSPGQSEAFF,TGTGCCAGCAGTCCCGGACAGAGTGAAGCTTTCTTT
.,TRBV9,TRBJ1-2,.,CASSVEGRGFYGYTF,TGTGCCAGCAGCGTAGAGGGACGGGGATTTTATGGCTACACCTTC
.,TRBV18,TRBJ2-7,TRBD1,CASSETGGASYEQYF,TGTGCCAGCTCGGAGACAGGGGGCGCGTCCTACGAGCAGTACTTC
.,TRBV5-4,TRBJ2-7,TRBD2,CASSLDSGSYEQYF,TGTGCCAGCAGCTTGGATAGCGGGAGCTACGAGCAGTACTTC
.,TRBV7-8,TRBJ2-5,TRBD1,CASSLEFGSQGAVGQYF,TGTGCCAGCAGCTTAGAATTCGGGTCGCAGGGGGCGGTAGGGCAGTACTTC
once,TRBV4-3,TRBJ2-2,.,CASSQDSGFIIKAGELFF,TGCGCCAGCAGCCAAGATTCAGGGTTTATCATCAAGGCCGGGGAGCTGTTTTTT
.,TRBV14,TRBJ1-1,.,CASMSDEAFF,TGTGCCAGCATGTCAGATGAGGCTTTCTTT
.,TRBV5-6,TRBJ1-1,.,CASSGDSVPEAFF,TGTGCCAGCAGCGGGGATTCGGTTCCTGAAGCTTTCTTT
.,TRBV7-7,TRBJ2-2,TRBD2,CASSPLAGGPGGELFF,TGTGCCAGCAGCCCACTGGCGGGAGGGCCTGGCGGGGAGCTGTTTTTT
.,TRBV7-8,TRBJ1-2,.,CASSLELNYGYTF,TGTGCCAGCAGCTTAGAACTTAACTATGGCTACACCTTC
.,TRBV27,TRBJ1-6,.,CASSYYNSPLHF,TGTGCCAGCAGTTACTATAATTCACCCCTCCACTTT
.,TRBV7-6,TRBJ1-1,TRBD1,CTSSLGDRAFF,TGCACCAGCAGCTTAGGGGACAGAGCTTTCTTT
few,TRBV7-9,TRBJ1-1,.,CASSLGQGDIEAFF,TGTGCCAGCAGCTTAGGGCAGGGTGATATTGAAGCTTTCTTT
once,TRBV27,TRBJ2-3,TRBD2,CASSLSSGRARDTQYF,TGTGCCAGCAGTCTTTCGAGCGGGAGGGCCCGGGATACGCAGTATTTT
.,TRBV19,TRBJ2-7,TRBD1,CASSIGTGSYEQYF,TGTGCCAGTAGTATAGGGACAGGCTCCTACGAGCAGTACTTC